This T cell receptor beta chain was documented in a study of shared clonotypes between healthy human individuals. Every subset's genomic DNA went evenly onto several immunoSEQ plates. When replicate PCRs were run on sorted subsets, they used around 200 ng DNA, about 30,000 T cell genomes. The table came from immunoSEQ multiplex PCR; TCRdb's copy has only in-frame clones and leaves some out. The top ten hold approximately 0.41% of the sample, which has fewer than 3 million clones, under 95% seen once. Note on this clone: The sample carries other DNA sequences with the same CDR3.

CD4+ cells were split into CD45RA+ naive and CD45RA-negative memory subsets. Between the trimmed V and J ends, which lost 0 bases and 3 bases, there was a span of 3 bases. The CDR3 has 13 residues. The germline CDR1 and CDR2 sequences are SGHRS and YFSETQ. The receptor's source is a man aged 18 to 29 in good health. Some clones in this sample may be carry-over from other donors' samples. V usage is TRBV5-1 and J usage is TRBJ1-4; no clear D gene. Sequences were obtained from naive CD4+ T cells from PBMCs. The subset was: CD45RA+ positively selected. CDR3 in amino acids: CASSLVPNEKLFF. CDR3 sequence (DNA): TGCGCCAGCAGCTTGGTACCTAATGAAAAACTGTTTTTT.